This record concerns one TCR beta chain sequence. The antigen is undetermined. Single viable CD3+CD4+CD8-CD45RO+ cells were sorted as the memory CD4+ T cells. Germline loops: CDR1 SGDLS, CDR2 YYNGEE. The length of the CDR3 is 17 residues. Trimming shortened V by 5 bases and J by 7 bases, and 22 bases separated the two germline ends. The data are from a study of memory CD4+ T cells and cytomegalovirus serostatus. Background on the study: This sample comes from healthy Belgian adults, roughly nine CMV seropositive, approximately 24 seronegative. Study-wide findings and caveats: Suggested: most of the CMV-linked TCR signature lies in CD4+ memory cells. Each of approximately 73 CMV-associated TCRbeta sequences occurred in one to five individuals.

Some clones are missing from TCRdb's copy, which holds only in-frame ones; the method was immunoSEQ multiplex PCR. Here the sample spans about 56,000 clones, over 80% being singletons. The J gene is TRBJ1-6, the V gene TRBV9; D gene ambiguous. The clonotype comes from an adult in good health and CMV-seronegative. Sequencing was carried out using memory CD4+ T cells from blood. Here the CDR3 DNA reads TGTGCCAGCAGTCCTGACCCACCGGGAGGTTGGAATTCACCCCTCCACTTT. Encoded protein: CASSPDPPGGWNSPLHF. The full variable domain, its missing parts supplied by reference TRBV9 and TRBJ1-6, is DSGVTQTPKHLITATGQRVTLRCSPRSGDLSVYWYQQSLDQGLQFLIQYYNGEERAKGNILERFSAQQFPDLHSELNLSSLELGDSALYFCASSPDPPGGWNSPLHFGNGTRLTVT.